This T cell receptor beta chain stems from a study of T-cell reconstitution after alpha-beta-depleted transplantation in children. Study findings and constraints: Alpha-beta T cells present about two months after transplant were reported to originate from several hundred expanded graft clones.

Unique molecular identifiers featured in how the TCRbeta library was prepared. TCRdb re-derived calls from the PCR reads in MiXCR, one entry per CDR3 protein. The sample holds 440,000 or so distinct CDR3 sequences, about 40% seen once. Remarks on this clonotype: Its antigen is not known.

This CDR3 region has 13 residues. V lost 3 bases and J lost 3, with 11 bases in between. In germline, CDR1 is DFQATT, CDR2 SNEGSKA (reference sequence). The V call is TRBV20-1, the J call TRBJ2-5; D is uncertain. Material: PBMCs, obtained before TCRalphabeta/CD19-depleted stem cell transplant. The receptor was derived from a girl aged 2 to 9 with aplastic anemia, due to receive a stem cell transplant. The CDR3 nucleotides read TGCAGTGCTAGCCGGACCTCCGAAGAGACCCAGTACTTC. It translates to CSASRTSEETQYF.